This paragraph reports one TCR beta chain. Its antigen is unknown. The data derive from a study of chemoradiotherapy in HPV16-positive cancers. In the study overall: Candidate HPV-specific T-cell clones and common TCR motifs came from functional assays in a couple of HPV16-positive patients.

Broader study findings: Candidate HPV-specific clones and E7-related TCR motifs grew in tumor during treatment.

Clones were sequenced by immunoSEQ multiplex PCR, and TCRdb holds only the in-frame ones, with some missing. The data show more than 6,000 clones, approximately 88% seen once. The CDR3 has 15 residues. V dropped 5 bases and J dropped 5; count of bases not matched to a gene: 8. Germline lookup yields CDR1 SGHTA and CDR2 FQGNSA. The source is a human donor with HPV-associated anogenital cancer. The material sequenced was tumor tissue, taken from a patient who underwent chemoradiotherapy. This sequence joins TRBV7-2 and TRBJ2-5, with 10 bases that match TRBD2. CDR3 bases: TGTGCCAGCAGCCCCTCTAGCGGGAGCTGGGAGACCCAGTACTTC. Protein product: CASSPSSGSWETQYF.